Listed below are T cell receptor beta chains from one sample, sequenced in a study of control samples from healthy donors and cancer patients. Measured with immunoSEQ multiplex PCR; TCRdb has only the in-frame clones, and not every one. The sample has 25,000 to 35,000 clones, around nine tenths seen once. Sequencing used PBMCs. These receptors originate from a woman aged 40 to 50 with lung cancer. Both conserved end residues are part of each CDR3. Each record gives: clone size, D gene, V gene, J gene, CDR3 protein, CDR3 DNA. The D gene is left open where the match is weak. Some rows mark clone size as missing; the rest say once, few, many or name a class of expanded clone.

>-|TRBD1|TRBV11-3|TRBJ1-2
CASSPRIGAGGYGYTF
TGTGCCAGCAGCCCCCGAATTGGGGCAGGGGGCTATGGCTACACCTTC
>-|TRBD2|TRBV3-1/TRBV3-2|TRBJ2-3
CASSQLTSGGGDTQYF
TGTGCCAGCAGCCAACTGACTAGCGGGGGAGGAGATACGCAGTATTTT
>-|-|TRBV4-2|TRBJ1-2
CASSQEGYYGYTF
TGTGCCAGCAGCCAAGAAGGGTACTATGGCTACACCTTC
>-|TRBD1|TRBV7-2|TRBJ1-2
CASSLGAARNRGRNYGYTF
TGTGCCAGCAGCCTCGGGGCCGCGAGAAACAGGGGGCGGAACTATGGCTACACCTTC
>-|-|TRBV19|TRBJ1-5
CASSISGGNQPQHF
TGTGCCAGTAGTATTTCAGGGGGCAATCAGCCCCAGCATTTT
>-|-|TRBV19|TRBJ2-6
CASSIQISGANVLTF
TGTGCCAGTAGTATACAGATATCGGGGGCCAACGTCCTGACTTTC
>once|-|TRBV7-6|TRBJ1-2
CASSPLTGPLDGYTF
TGTGCCAGCAGCCCATTGACGGGACCGCTGGATGGCTACACCTTC
>-|-|TRBV4-2|TRBJ2-1
CASSLPGEKHEQFF
TGTGCCAGCAGCCTTCCTGGGGAGAAGCATGAGCAGTTCTTC
>-|TRBD1|TRBV18|TRBJ1-2
CASSAAGTANYGYTF
TGTGCCAGCTCAGCGGCCGGGACAGCTAACTATGGCTACACCTTC
>-|-|TRBV2|TRBJ1-1
CASSVGTTGSEAFF
TGTGCCAGCAGTGTGGGAACTACGGGGTCTGAAGCTTTCTTT
>-|-|TRBV29-1|TRBJ2-5
CSVVVTGTQYF
TGCAGCGTTGTAGTGACAGGGACCCAGTACTTC
>-|-|TRBV7-8|TRBJ2-3
CASSPRGGIDTQYF
TGTGCCAGCAGCCCCAGGGGGGGGATAGATACGCAGTATTTT
>once|TRBD1|TRBV7-3|TRBJ1-1
CASSSTGGPEAFF
TGTGCCAGCAGCTCTACAGGGGGCCCTGAAGCTTTCTTT
>-|-|TRBV28|TRBJ1-3
CASSSAAGYSGNTIYF
TGTGCCAGCAGCTCTGCGGCAGGGTACTCTGGAAACACCATATATTTT
>-|-|TRBV28|TRBJ2-5
CASSLEGEQETQYF
TGTGCCAGCAGTTTAGAAGGGGAACAAGAGACCCAGTACTTC
>-|-|TRBV24-1|TRBJ2-3
CATGDTGYSTDTQYF
TGTGCCACCGGAGATACAGGTTATAGCACAGATACGCAGTATTTT
>once|-|TRBV7-3|TRBJ2-1
CASSAAGQPNNEQFF
TGTGCCAGCAGCGCAGCGGGACAGCCAAACAATGAGCAGTTCTTC
>-|TRBD1|TRBV7-3|TRBJ1-1
CASSPGQGEAFF
TGTGCCAGCAGCCCAGGACAGGGTGAAGCTTTCTTT
>-|-|TRBV30|TRBJ2-2
CAWSLGTGELFF
TGTGCCTGGAGTTTAGGGACCGGGGAGCTGTTTTTT
>-|-|TRBV7-3|TRBJ1-1
CASSLTRTRNTEAFF
TGTGCCAGCAGCTTAACCAGGACAAGGAACACTGAAGCTTTCTTT
>-|-|TRBV12-5|TRBJ2-3
CARGTGADTQYF
TGTGCTAGGGGCACGGGGGCAGATACGCAGTATTTT
>-|TRBD2|TRBV3-1/TRBV3-2|TRBJ2-4
CASSPSGLAPGGKNIQYF
TGTGCCAGCAGCCCCTCGGGGCTAGCGCCGGGGGGCAAAAACATTCAGTACTTC
>few|-|TRBV9|TRBJ1-5
CASSSSGLGQPQHF
TGTGCCAGCAGCTCCTCTGGACTCGGTCAGCCCCAGCATTTT
>-|-|TRBV7-9|TRBJ1-4
CASSKGLEVANEKLFF
TGTGCCAGCAGCAAAGGCCTGGAGGTGGCTAATGAAAAACTGTTTTTT
>-|-|TRBV21-1|TRBJ2-7
CASSKHYEQYF
TGTGCCAGCAGCAAGCACTACGAGCAGTACTTC
>-|TRBD2|TRBV6-4|TRBJ2-1
CASSAGGHNEQFF
TGTGCCAGCAGTGCGGGGGGGCACAATGAGCAGTTCTTC
>-|-|TRBV12-3/TRBV12-4|TRBJ2-2
CASSPRGGELFF
TGTGCCAGCAGTCCCAGAGGCGGGGAGCTGTTTTTT
>-|TRBD2|TRBV27|TRBJ2-7
CASELGGEYF
TGTGCCAGCGAATTGGGGGGGGAGTACTTC
>-|-|TRBV5-6|TRBJ1-2
CASSLLGRGRGGYTF
TGTGCCAGCAGCTTGCTAGGCCGTGGACGCGGTGGCTACACCTTC
>-|-|TRBV24-1|TRBJ2-2
CATSEPENTGELFF
TGTGCCACCAGTGAGCCAGAGAACACCGGGGAGCTGTTTTTT
>-|-|TRBV28|TRBJ1-2
CASSSFRADNYGYTF
TGTGCCAGCAGTTCATTTCGGGCAGATAACTATGGCTACACCTTC
>-|-|TRBV28|TRBJ2-1
CASRNRYRDNEQFF
TGTGCCAGCAGGAATAGATACAGGGATAATGAGCAGTTCTTC
>-|-|TRBV6-2/TRBV6-3|TRBJ1-1
CASSSPSTHNTEAFF
TGTGCCAGCAGTTCTCCAAGTACGCACAACACTGAAGCTTTCTTT
>-|TRBD2|TRBV27|TRBJ2-5
CASSILAGEETQYF
TGTGCCAGCAGTATACTAGCGGGGGAAGAGACCCAGTACTTC
>-|-|TRBV5-6|TRBJ1-2
CASSLKGFDGYTF
TGTGCCAGCAGCTTGAAAGGGTTCGATGGCTACACCTTC
>-|-|TRBV5-8|TRBJ2-7
CASSLMRVEQYF
TGTGCCAGCAGCTTGATGAGGGTCGAGCAGTACTTC
>-|-|TRBV28|TRBJ1-1
CASSQTSTGHTEAFF
TGTGCCAGCAGCCAAACGTCAACTGGGCACACTGAAGCTTTCTTT
>-|-|TRBV25-1|TRBJ1-6
CASSRQGDNSPLHF
TGTGCCAGCAGTCGGCAGGGTGATAATTCACCCCTCCACTTT
>-|-|TRBV11-1|TRBJ1-1
CASSFDSRGTEAFF
TGTGCCAGCAGCTTTGACTCTAGGGGGACTGAAGCTTTCTTT
>-|-|TRBV3-1/TRBV3-2|TRBJ1-1
CASSQTGLATEAFF
TGTGCCAGCAGCCAAACAGGGTTGGCCACTGAAGCTTTCTTT
>-|TRBD1|TRBV10-2|TRBJ2-7
CASSEIGGQVYTEQYF
TGCGCCAGCAGCGAGATAGGGGGACAGGTGTACACCGAGCAGTACTTC
>once|TRBD1|TRBV6-1|TRBJ1-1
CASSEQGETEAFF
TGTGCCAGCAGTGAGCAGGGGGAGACTGAAGCTTTCTTT
>-|TRBD1|TRBV2|TRBJ2-5
CASSDRDRGPGTQYF
TGTGCCAGCAGTGACCGGGACAGGGGGCCGGGGACCCAGTACTTC
>-|-|TRBV9|TRBJ1-1
CASSPRSSRDTEAFF
TGTGCCAGCAGCCCTCGTTCATCCAGGGATACTGAAGCTTTCTTT
>-|-|TRBV2|TRBJ1-6
CASSTESSYNSPLHF
TGTGCCAGCTCAACAGAGAGCTCCTATAATTCACCCCTCCACTTT
>-|TRBD1|TRBV6-2/TRBV6-3|TRBJ2-7
CASSTGTGGTGEQYF
TGTGCCAGCAGTACGGGGACAGGGGGAACAGGCGAGCAGTACTTC
>-|-|TRBV11-3|TRBJ1-1
CASSFSPPWATNTEAFF
TGTGCCAGCAGCTTTTCCCCTCCCTGGGCCACGAACACTGAAGCTTTCTTT
>-|TRBD1|TRBV2|TRBJ1-2
CASRRDRGLGGYTF
TGTGCCAGCAGGAGGGACAGGGGGCTTGGTGGCTACACCTTC
>-|-|TRBV12-3/TRBV12-4|TRBJ1-1
CASSKVVNTEAFF
TGTGCCAGCAGCAAGGTCGTGAACACTGAAGCTTTCTTT
>once|-|TRBV3-1/TRBV3-2|TRBJ1-5
CASSQGGGRDQPQHF
TGTGCCAGCAGCCAGGGCGGGGGGCGAGATCAGCCCCAGCATTTT
>-|-|TRBV20-1|TRBJ2-1
CSASVANEQFF
TGCAGTGCTAGTGTAGCTAATGAGCAGTTCTTC
>-|TRBD2|TRBV9|TRBJ2-3
CASSYGGGVSDTQYF
TGTGCCAGCAGTTACGGCGGGGGGGTCTCAGATACGCAGTATTTT
>once|-|TRBV2|TRBJ2-5
CASSASSRETQYF
TGTGCCAGCAGTGCGAGCTCACGGGAGACCCAGTACTTC
>-|TRBD1|TRBV6-4|TRBJ2-3
CASSEGGQGADTQYF
TGTGCCAGCAGTGAAGGAGGACAGGGGGCAGATACGCAGTATTTT
>-|TRBD2|TRBV3-1/TRBV3-2|TRBJ2-7
CASSQGLPTTYEQYF
TGTGCCAGCAGTCAGGGACTACCCACTACCTACGAGCAGTACTTC
>-|-|TRBV4-3|TRBJ1-2
CASSQERRFGYTF
TGCGCCAGCAGCCAAGAGCGTCGTTTTGGCTACACCTTC
>-|TRBD2|TRBV7-2|TRBJ2-1
CASSARLAGGGSYNEQFF
TGTGCCAGCAGCGCAAGACTAGCGGGGGGCGGGTCCTACAATGAGCAGTTCTTC
>-|-|TRBV21-1|TRBJ1-1
CASSKYWEGGAGLMNTEAFF
TGTGCCAGCAGCAAATATTGGGAGGGGGGGGCAGGACTCATGAACACTGAAGCTTTCTTT
>-|TRBD2|TRBV30|TRBJ2-3
CALSGGSTDTQYF
TGTGCCTTGTCGGGGGGTAGCACAGATACGCAGTATTTT